This T cell receptor (beta chain) is from a study of blood T cell repertoires in COVID-19. Using immunoSEQ multiplex PCR, the repertoire was profiled, and TCRdb retains in-frame clones only, with some absent. The profile shows 150,000 to 200,000 clones, around three quarters of them singletons. CDR3 length: 16 residues. Germline V CDR1 and CDR2: SGHAT, FQNNGV. The V gene end was trimmed by 4 bases and the J gene end by 1 base; junction bases not matched to a gene: 9. J is TRBJ1-2 and V is TRBV11-2; 7 bases are shared with TRBD1. This TCR was recovered from a man between 65 and 79 years old with active or convalescent COVID-19. The sequencing sample was made of peripheral blood. CDR3 loop: CASSSTGTDDNYGYTF. CDR3 nucleotide sequence: TGTGCCAGCAGCTCAACCGGGACAGACGATAACTATGGCTACACCTTC.